This T cell receptor beta chain was profiled in a study of blood T cell repertoires in COVID-19. Study-level information: T cells, B-cell-depleted T cells, or PBMCs supplied cDNA or gDNA.

Original analysis: Estimation of nucleated cell counts relied on the amplification of reference gene primers. Measured with immunoSEQ multiplex PCR; TCRdb has only the in-frame clones, and not every one. Clonal size and the V and J genes are those of that table, whereas D and trimming came from the DNA. The sample comprises fewer than 120,000 clones, roughly 85% of which are singletons, and approximately 5% rests with the top ten. The material sequenced was peripheral blood. This receptor was identified in a human donor in a cohort sampled during active COVID-19.

DNA of the CDR3: TGTGCCAGCAGTGATGGGACTAGCGGCTCTCCTGAGCAGTTCTTC. It encodes CASSDGTSGSPEQFF. The chain carries TRBV2 and TRBJ2-1, with 11 bases fitting TRBD2. With 3 bases clipped from V and 9 bases from J, the junction kept 7 bases outside the gene matches. Germline V gene data show CDR1 as SNHLY and CDR2 as FYNNEI. This CDR3 is built from 15 residues.